The rows below give T cell receptor beta chains drawn from one sample of a study of read filtering for tumor transcriptome and immune sequencing. TCRdb re-derived calls from the reads in MiXCR, one entry per CDR3 protein. The profile shows tens of thousands of distinct CDR3 sequences, 14% of them singletons. Sequenced input: a population of CD138-negative cells sorted from bone marrow. These receptors all come from a donor over 35 with multiple myeloma. CDR3s include the opening cysteine and the closing phenylalanine or tryptophan. A D gene is named only where the DNA matches it firmly. Only some rows state a clone size, as once, few, many or a class for expanded clones.

TRBJ2-7	NA	many	TRBV4-2	CASSQEPSASYEQYF	TGTGCCAGCAGCCAAGAGCCTAGCGCAAGCTACGAGCAGTACTTC
TRBJ1-2	TRBD1	few	TRBV13	CASSLPGTGESYGYTF	TGTGCCAGCAGCCTACCCGGGACAGGGGAATCCTATGGCTACACCTTC
TRBJ1-3	TRBD1	many	TRBV29-1	CSVEGQGAGNTIYF	TGCAGCGTTGAAGGACAGGGCGCTGGAAACACCATATATTTT
TRBJ1-2	TRBD1	many	TRBV7-9	CASSFWDRGQDGYTF	TGTGCCAGCAGTTTTTGGGACAGGGGGCAAGATGGCTACACCTTC
TRBJ1-1	NA	many	TRBV2	CAVHPFGTQAFF	TGTGCCGTCCACCCCTTCGGCACGCAAGCTTTCTTT
TRBJ2-7	TRBD2	many	TRBV20-1	CSASGRQDYEQYF	TGCAGTGCTAGCGGGAGGCAAGACTACGAGCAGTACTTC
TRBJ1-2	NA	many	TRBV29-1	CSVAPITTVVYGYTF	TGCAGCGTTGCCCCTATAACCACCGTAGTGTATGGCTACACCTTC
TRBJ2-1	TRBD2	many	TRBV7-3	CASSPGEGFDEQFF	TGTGCCAGCAGCCCCGGGGAGGGTTTTGATGAGCAGTTCTTC
TRBJ1-4	TRBD1	many	TRBV20-1	CSAQDRDGEKLFF	TGCAGTGCCCAGGACAGGGACGGTGAAAAACTGTTTTTT
TRBJ2-1	NA	many	TRBV12-3/TRBV12-4	CASSFSNSGANEQFF	TGTGCCAGCAGTTTTTCCAATTCTGGCGCCAATGAGCAGTTCTTC
TRBJ1-5	NA	many	TRBV20-1	CSARPAMGGNQPQHF	TGCAGTGCTCGACCAGCGATGGGGGGAAATCAGCCCCAGCATTTT
TRBJ2-1	TRBD2	NA	TRBV28	CASSRQSGRANNEQFF	TGTGCCAGCAGCCGTCAGAGCGGGAGGGCCAACAATGAGCAGTTCTTC
TRBJ1-2	NA	many	TRBV7-8	CASSLAGSAVYGYTF	TGTGCCAGCAGCTTAGCTGGTTCAGCGGTATATGGCTACACCTTC
TRBJ1-4	TRBD1	many	TRBV5-4	CASSDRTGTVNEKLFF	TGTGCCAGCAGCGACCGCACTGGGACAGTTAATGAAAAACTGTTTTTT
TRBJ1-1	NA	many	TRBV28	CASEVSRRNTEAFF	TGTGCCAGCGAGGTGTCGAGGAGGAACACTGAAGCTTTCTTT
TRBJ2-3	NA	many	TRBV7-9	CASSRSQGLTDTQYF	TGTGCCAGCAGCCGATCACAGGGACTCACAGATACGCAGTATTTT
TRBJ2-5	NA	few	TRBV28	CASSLDRSAEGKETQYF	TGTGCCAGCAGTTTAGATAGATCGGCAGAGGGCAAAGAGACCCAGTACTTC
TRBJ2-2	NA	many	TRBV28	CASSLEGRGTGELFF	TGTGCCAGCAGTTTAGAGGGTAGGGGCACCGGGGAGCTGTTTTTT
TRBJ2-5	NA	few	TRBV3-1	CASSPGLQETQYF	TGTGCCAGCAGCCCGGGACTCCAAGAGACCCAGTACTTC
TRBJ2-3	TRBD1	NA	TRBV2	CASSERRGPSDTQYF	TGTGCCAGCAGTGAACGCAGGGGGCCGTCGGATACGCAGTATTTT
TRBJ1-1	NA	many	TRBV5-1	CASSLLDGRGTEAFF	TGCGCCAGCAGCCTATTAGACGGCCGCGGCACTGAAGCTTTCTTT
TRBJ2-1	NA	many	TRBV5-5	CASSTLVRNEQFF	TGTGCCAGCAGCACACTAGTTAGGAATGAGCAGTTCTTC
TRBJ1-4	NA	many	TRBV12-3/TRBV12-4	CASSPDSPGVFNEKLFF	TGTGCCAGCAGCCCGGACAGTCCGGGGGTTTTTAATGAAAAACTGTTTTTT
TRBJ2-2	TRBD1	many	TRBV29-1	CSTSGTGGTGELFF	TGCAGCACCTCCGGGACAGGCGGTACCGGGGAGCTGTTTTTT
TRBJ2-3	TRBD2	many	TRBV5-4	CASSLSGSGAGTQYF	TGTGCCAGCAGCTTGAGCGGGAGCGGGGCGGGAACGCAGTATTTT
TRBJ2-7	TRBD2	many	TRBV6-6	CASSLGLAGGISYEQYF	TGTGCCAGCAGTTTGGGACTAGCGGGAGGAATCTCCTACGAGCAGTACTTC
TRBJ2-7	TRBD1	few	TRBV6-6	CASRDRDRRYEQYF	TGTGCCAGCAGGGACCGGGACAGGAGATACGAGCAGTACTTC
TRBJ1-2	NA	many	TRBV28	CASWGQSPYGYTF	TGTGCCAGCTGGGGACAATCCCCCTATGGCTACACCTTC
TRBJ1-1	NA	many	TRBV3-1	CASSQLWGNTEAFF	TGTGCCAGCAGCCAATTGTGGGGGAACACTGAAGCTTTCTTT
TRBJ1-2	NA	few	TRBV12-3/TRBV12-4	CASSQTRDTGYTF	TGTGCCAGCAGTCAGACCCGGGACACCGGCTACACCTTC
TRBJ2-5	NA	many	TRBV2	CAKGGQVEQETQYF	TGTGCCAAAGGGGGACAAGTGGAGCAAGAGACCCAGTACTTC
TRBJ1-5	NA	many	TRBV3-1	CASSQYLLSGQPQHF	TGTGCCAGCAGCCAATATCTGTTATCTGGGCAGCCCCAGCATTTT
TRBJ1-1	TRBD1	NA	TRBV6-6	CASRRETGETEAFF	TGTGCCAGCAGACGCGAGACAGGGGAGACCGAAGCTTTCTTT
TRBJ2-7	TRBD1	few	TRBV14	CASSPWTGSSYEQYF	TGTGCCAGCAGCCCCTGGACAGGGAGTTCCTACGAGCAGTACTTC
TRBJ2-7	TRBD1	many	TRBV20-1	CSAETGGYSYEQYF	TGCAGTGCCGAGACAGGGGGCTACTCCTACGAGCAGTACTTC
TRBJ1-2	TRBD1	many	TRBV12-3/TRBV12-4	CASSFSTGTGGYGYTF	TGTGCCAGCAGTTTCTCAACCGGGACAGGGGGTTATGGCTACACCTTC
TRBJ1-1	NA	many	TRBV7-9	CASSLGISEAFF	TGTGCCAGCAGCTTAGGTATTTCTGAAGCTTTCTTT
TRBJ2-2	NA	NA	TRBV5-1	CASSWTGGRNTGELFF	TGCGCCAGCAGCTGGACAGGCGGGAGGAACACCGGGGAGCTGTTTTTT
TRBJ2-4	NA	many	TRBV28	CASSPPRRQPGKNIQYF	TGTGCCAGCAGCCCACCAAGGCGGCAGCCAGGCAAAAACATTCAGTACTTC
TRBJ1-4	NA	many	TRBV12-3/TRBV12-4	CASRPPGGMVRVTNEKLFF	TGTGCCAGCAGGCCACCCGGGGGGATGGTCCGAGTAACTAATGAAAAACTGTTTTTT
TRBJ1-1	NA	medium-sized	TRBV3-1	CASSQGPEGTEAFF	TGTGCCAGCAGCCAAGGGCCCGAGGGCACTGAAGCTTTCTTT
TRBJ1-4	TRBD1	many	TRBV9	CASSEGQGNEKLFF	TGTGCCAGCAGCGAGGGACAGGGGAATGAAAAACTGTTTTTT
TRBJ2-1	TRBD2	many	TRBV6-2/TRBV6-3	CASSSGTSGGNEQFF	TGTGCCAGCAGTAGCGGGACTAGCGGGGGAAATGAGCAGTTCTTC
TRBJ1-1	NA	once	TRBV6-1	CASSRGLRSAEAFF	TGTGCCAGCAGCCGGGGGCTAAGGAGCGCTGAAGCTTTCTTT
TRBJ1-1	TRBD1	many	TRBV12-3/TRBV12-4	CASSRDSSGGITEAFF	TGTGCCAGCAGCCGGGACAGCTCTGGAGGTATCACTGAAGCTTTCTTT
TRBJ2-7	NA	many	TRBV11-2	CASSDGASGRTYEQYF	TGTGCCAGCAGCGACGGGGCCTCGGGTAGGACCTACGAGCAGTACTTC
TRBJ1-1	NA	many	TRBV12-3/TRBV12-4	CASTRTDITEAFF	TGTGCCAGCACCCGGACAGACATAACTGAAGCTTTCTTT
TRBJ1-6	NA	NA	TRBV5-1	CASSLAKVAGRCNSPLHF	TGCGCCAGCAGCTTGGCCAAGGTGGCGGGCCGTTGCAATTCACCCCTCCACTTT
TRBJ2-1	TRBD2	NA	TRBV11-2	CASSLVLVTSGYNEQFF	TGTGCCAGCAGCTTAGTCTTGGTGACTAGCGGTTACAATGAGCAGTTCTTC
TRBJ2-2	NA	NA	TRBV9	CASSPPGARVRGELFF	TGTGCCAGCAGCCCTCCGGGGGCGAGGGTACGTGGGGAGCTGTTTTTT
TRBJ1-5	NA	many	TRBV5-5	CASSLKNSNQPQHF	TGTGCCAGCAGCTTGAAAAATAGCAATCAGCCCCAGCATTTT
TRBJ2-2	TRBD2	many	TRBV15	CATSRDRAGGHTGELFF	TGTGCCACCAGCAGAGATAGGGCGGGAGGGCACACCGGGGAGCTGTTTTTT
TRBJ2-7	NA	many	TRBV24-1	CATSQVTYEQYF	TGTGCCACCAGTCAGGTAACCTACGAGCAGTACTTC
TRBJ2-2	TRBD1	many	TRBV6-5	CASSSGQHTGELFF	TGTGCCAGCAGTTCGGGACAGCACACCGGGGAGCTGTTTTTT